A selection of T cell receptor beta chains follows, all from one sample in a study of T cells in Graves' hyperthyroidism and ophthalmopathy. TCRdb re-called the multiplex PCR reads with MiXCR, one entry per CDR3 protein. The sample has fewer than 350,000 distinct CDR3 sequences, roughly a fifth seen once. Sequenced: blood. Every receptor here comes from a man aged 50-59 years with Graves' ophthalmopathy. CDR3s leave out the opening cysteine and the closing phenylalanine or tryptophan. A D gene is named only where the DNA matches it firmly.

V: TRBV11-2
D: .
J: TRBJ2-7
CDR3: ASSSQRRWPRQAYEQY

V: TRBV29-1
D: .
J: TRBJ2-7
CDR3: SVLNSLSYEQY

V: TRBV6-1
D: TRBD1
J: TRBJ1-1
CDR3: ASRRTGPGTEAF

V: TRBV4-1
D: TRBD2
J: TRBJ2-1
CDR3: ASSHLGSGRNNEQF

V: TRBV5-4
D: TRBD1
J: TRBJ1-2
CDR3: AGSSTRDRDNT

V: TRBV30
D: .
J: TRBJ1-1
CDR3: AWSLWGGKNTEAF

V: TRBV15
D: .
J: TRBJ1-1
CDR3: ATSFHRETEAF

V: TRBV15
D: TRBD1
J: TRBJ2-7
CDR3: ATSRAGTGGSYEQY

V: TRBV7-3
D: .
J: TRBJ2-3
CDR3: ASSLAGLTDTQY

V: TRBV6-6
D: TRBD1
J: TRBJ2-3
CDR3: ASSYSGQASTDTQY

V: TRBV20-1
D: TRBD2
J: TRBJ2-7
CDR3: SARRLAGVSYEQY

V: TRBV6-5
D: .
J: TRBJ1-6
CDR3: ASSYSGGSSGSPLH

V: TRBV28
D: .
J: TRBJ1-1
CDR3: ASRAGVGDTEAF

V: TRBV7-3
D: TRBD1
J: TRBJ2-3
CDR3: ASSPQQGWTDTQY

V: TRBV5-1
D: TRBD2
J: TRBJ2-1
CDR3: ASSTGLAGGKYEQF

V: TRBV6-2/TRBV6-3
D: .
J: TRBJ2-2
CDR3: ASSPVDPGPKANTGELF

V: TRBV18
D: TRBD2
J: TRBJ2-5
CDR3: ASSPTSGSQETQY

V: TRBV6-1
D: TRBD1
J: TRBJ2-7
CDR3: ASSEVEGGGYEQY

V: TRBV19
D: TRBD2
J: TRBJ2-2
CDR3: ASSIRLAQRSNTGELF

V: TRBV6-1
D: .
J: TRBJ1-1
CDR3: ASSPDRTLNTEAF

V: TRBV27
D: .
J: TRBJ1-4
CDR3: ASLQVTNEKLF

V: TRBV28
D: .
J: TRBJ1-2
CDR3: ASGQSGFYGYT

V: TRBV7-2
D: TRBD2
J: TRBJ2-1
CDR3: ASSLGRRSGGGEQF

V: TRBV3-1
D: TRBD2
J: TRBJ2-1
CDR3: ASSQAGTSANEQF

V: TRBV30
D: .
J: TRBJ1-5
CDR3: AWTKTRGGNQPQH

V: TRBV18
D: .
J: TRBJ1-4
CDR3: ASSGGLDEKLF

V: TRBV11-3
D: TRBD2
J: TRBJ2-3
CDR3: ASSYGGGLGDAQY

V: TRBV6-1
D: TRBD1
J: TRBJ1-2
CDR3: ASSAAGTGESNYGYT

V: TRBV6-1
D: .
J: TRBJ2-1
CDR3: ASDEGSYNEQF

V: TRBV11-2
D: .
J: TRBJ1-2
CDR3: ASSLRQNYGYT

V: TRBV2
D: TRBD1
J: TRBJ1-4
CDR3: ASRDRGEKLF

V: TRBV7-2
D: TRBD2
J: TRBJ2-7
CDR3: ASSQASGGLYEQY

V: TRBV20-1
D: TRBD2
J: TRBJ2-1
CDR3: SARDLRGGSYNEQF

V: TRBV5-1
D: .
J: TRBJ1-1
CDR3: ASSLGAVNTEAF

V: TRBV18
D: TRBD2
J: TRBJ2-1
CDR3: ASSLAGYNEQF

V: TRBV10-2
D: .
J: TRBJ2-7
CDR3: ASSEAGGLGEQY

V: TRBV14
D: .
J: TRBJ1-6
CDR3: ASSQDPGGLNNSPLH

V: TRBV6-1
D: .
J: TRBJ2-7
CDR3: ASSYTPGIPEQY

V: TRBV4-1
D: .
J: TRBJ2-6
CDR3: ASSQDGFSGANVLT